These T cell receptor beta chains were read from a single sample in a study of blood T cell repertoires in COVID-19. Here immunoSEQ multiplex PCR was the method, and the copy in TCRdb shows in-frame clones only, minus some. Of approximately 240,000 clones in the sample, 75% to 95% were seen once. The material sequenced was PBMCs or T cells enriched from blood (not recorded which). These receptors originate from a woman aged 18 to 35 who had recovered from COVID-19. CDR3s include the opening cysteine and the closing phenylalanine or tryptophan. The D gene is left open where the match is weak. Rows give clone size only sometimes, using once, few, many, or a class for an expanded clone.

v_gene	abundance	d_gene	j_gene	len	CDR3nt	CDR3aa
TRBV7-9	NA	NA	TRBJ2-3	15	TGTGCCAGCAGCTTAGGTCAGTTCGACACAGATACGCAGTATTTT	CASSLGQFDTDTQYF
TRBV4-1	NA	TRBD1	TRBJ1-2	14	TGCGCCAGCAGGCTTACAGGGGCGGACTATGGCTACACCTTC	CASRLTGADYGYTF
TRBV27	NA	NA	TRBJ2-1	13	TGTGCCAGCAGTTCACAGGGTTTAGATGAGCAGTTCTTC	CASSSQGLDEQFF
TRBV9	NA	TRBD1	TRBJ1-6	16	TGTGCCAGCAGCCCAACGCCGGGACAGACTAATTCACCCCTCCACTTT	CASSPTPGQTNSPLHF
TRBV9	NA	NA	TRBJ1-2	13	TGTGCCAGCAGCGTAGGTACAGGTCGGGGCTACACCTTC	CASSVGTGRGYTF
TRBV5-1	few	NA	TRBJ1-2	13	TGCGCCAGCAGCCAGGGAGGGCTCTATGGCTACACCTTC	CASSQGGLYGYTF
TRBV11-3	NA	TRBD1	TRBJ2-7	15	TGTGCCAGCAGCCCGGACAGGGGGCTCCCCTACGAGCAGTACTTC	CASSPDRGLPYEQYF
TRBV18	few	TRBD1	TRBJ2-2	16	TGTGCCAGCTCACCACCGGGACAGGGTTACACCGGGGAGCTGTTTTTT	CASSPPGQGYTGELFF
TRBV6-4	NA	TRBD2	TRBJ2-1	15	TGTGCCAGCAGCTCCCTAGCGGGAGGGCCATGGGAGCAGTTCTTC	CASSSLAGGPWEQFF
TRBV27	NA	NA	TRBJ1-6	16	TGTGCCAGCAGTTCCCTTTCCAGGTGGGATAATTCACCCCTCCACTTT	CASSSLSRWDNSPLHF
TRBV4-1	NA	TRBD1	TRBJ2-5	15	TGCGCCAGCAGCCAACCGGACAGGACGCGTGAGACCCAGTACTTC	CASSQPDRTRETQYF
TRBV6-1	NA	NA	TRBJ1-2	13	TGTGCCAGCAGTGACAGGTACGGCTATGGCTACACCTTC	CASSDRYGYGYTF
TRBV19	NA	NA	TRBJ1-5	15	TGTGCCAGTAGTTCCCTCGGGGATATTGTATGGCCCCAGCATTTT	CASSSLGDIVWPQHF
TRBV20-1	NA	TRBD1	TRBJ1-2	10	TGCAGTGCGGAGGGGGCCGGCTACACCTTC	CSAEGAGYTF
TRBV19	NA	NA	TRBJ1-6	14	TGTGCCAGTAGGAAAACAGGTTTCGGATCACCCCTCCACTTT	CASRKTGFGSPLHF
TRBV12-5	once	NA	TRBJ1-5	14	TGTGCTAGTGCCCCGGACAGCCGATATCAGCCCCAGCATTTT	CASAPDSRYQPQHF
TRBV12-5	NA	NA	TRBJ2-2	16	TGTGCTAGTGGTTTTATGCAGGGGGGCAACACCGGGGAGCTGTTTTTT	CASGFMQGGNTGELFF
TRBV12-5	NA	NA	TRBJ1-1	14	TGTGCTAGTGGCACATCAGGTACCCTTACTGAAGCTTTCTTT	CASGTSGTLTEAFF
TRBV6-5	NA	TRBD1	TRBJ1-2	15	TGTGCCAGCAGTTACTCGACAGGGGGCTCGGGCGGCTACACCTTC	CASSYSTGGSGGYTF
TRBV7-3	NA	NA	TRBJ2-1	14	TGTGCCAGCAGCTTAAGTTCGGGGATCCATGAGCAGTTCTTC	CASSLSSGIHEQFF
TRBV9	NA	NA	TRBJ2-5	16	TGTGCCAGCAGCGTAGACAGCGGACTGTACCAAGAGACCCAGTACTTC	CASSVDSGLYQETQYF
TRBV7-6	NA	TRBD1	TRBJ2-5	16	TGTGCCAGCAGCTTAGTCCCCACAGGGGGACGAGAGACCCAGTACTTC	CASSLVPTGGRETQYF
TRBV2	few	TRBD1	TRBJ1-1	18	TGTGCCAGCAGCGCTACAGGGACAGGGGGCTTCATGAACACTGAAGCTTTCTTT	CASSATGTGGFMNTEAFF
TRBV11-3	NA	TRBD1	TRBJ2-7	13	TGTGCCAGCAGCCGGGACAGTTCCTACGAGCAGTACTTC	CASSRDSSYEQYF
TRBV28	NA	NA	TRBJ1-6	15	TGTGCCAGCAGTTTAGCGTCCAGGTTTGACTCACCCCTCCACTTT	CASSLASRFDSPLHF
TRBV28	NA	NA	TRBJ1-2	15	TGTGCCAGCAGTCCTCGGACAGCCCGTCCCTATGGCTACACCTTC	CASSPRTARPYGYTF
TRBV5-3	NA	NA	TRBJ1-5	16	TGTGCCAGAAGCTTGTTCGCCGGGGGTGGCAATCAGCCCCAGCATTTT	CARSLFAGGGNQPQHF
TRBV7-8	NA	NA	TRBJ2-3	15	TGTGCCAGCAGCTTAGTAGCGGTACCCACAGATACGCAGTATTTT	CASSLVAVPTDTQYF
TRBV7-3	NA	NA	TRBJ1-4	15	TGTGCCAGCAGCTTAAATGGCAGTCCCAATGAAAAACTGTTTTTT	CASSLNGSPNEKLFF
TRBV2	NA	TRBD2	TRBJ2-1	17	TGTGCCAGCAGCCCCAATTCGATACTAGCGGGGGGGAGTGAGCAGTTCTTC	CASSPNSILAGGSEQFF
TRBV4-3	NA	TRBD1	TRBJ1-1	16	TGCGCCAGCAGCCAAGATTCGGGGGACAGGGCCGGAGAAGCTTTCTTT	CASSQDSGDRAGEAFF
TRBV5-1	NA	NA	TRBJ2-7	14	TGCGCCAGCAGCCCTCAGGGGTACTCCTACGAGCAGTACTTC	CASSPQGYSYEQYF